A single sample is the source of the 19 T cell receptor beta chains below, sequenced in a study of blood T cells in healthy people across ages. The second PCR ran 7 to 11 cycles with a sample-barcoded 5' primer and J-beta primers. TCRdb analysed the 5' RACE reads with MiXCR anew, one entry per CDR3 protein. The repertoire holds 1.4 million or so distinct CDR3 sequences, with roughly two fifths as singletons. The sample was blood. The source of these receptors is a woman between 18 and 29 years old in good health.

As concerns this clonotype: A read error may be the cause here, since a much bigger clone is one base away. This chain connects TRBV2 to TRBJ2-5; 7 positions match TRBD1. CDR3 length: 14 residues. V was pared by 8 bases and J by 1 base, with 7 bases of the junction left unmatched. Germline CDR1 reads SNHLY; CDR2 reads FYNNEI. CDR3 nucleotides: TGTGCCAGCGAACCGGACAGGCTCCAAGAGACCCAGTACTTC. It is translated as CASEPDRLQETQYF.

The chain employs TRBV28 and TRBJ2-5; 7 bases are a match to TRBD1. The J segment lost 0 bases and the V segment lost 3 bases, leaving 4 bases of the junction unmatched. The CDR3 has 15 residues. Germline V gene sequence: CDR1 MDHEN, CDR2 SYDVKM. The CDR3 nucleotides read TGTGCCAGCAGTTTCAAGGGACAGTACCAAGAGACCCAGTACTTC. Translated, it gives CASSFKGQYQETQYF. Filled out from reference TRBV28 and TRBJ2-5, the complete variable domain reads DVKVTQSSRYLVKRTGEKVFLECVQDMDHENMFWYRQDPGLGLRLIYFSYDVKMKEKGDIPEGYSVSREKKERFSLILESASTNQTSMYLCASSFKGQYQETQYFGPGTRLLVL.

This clonotype occurred a few times. The chain employs TRBV25-1 and TRBJ1-1, with D possibly being TRBD1 (6 bases). V was trimmed by 3 bases and J by 6 bases, leaving 17 bases between them. The germline V gene encodes CDR1 MGHDK and CDR2 SYGVNS. The CDR3 has 15 amino acids. CDR3 coding DNA: TGTGCCAGCAGTGACCGACTTCAGGGGAGCCCTGAAGCTTTCTTT. It translates to CASSDRLQGSPEAFF.

On this clonotype itself: A much larger clone differs from this one at a single base, so this may be a read error. The chain is built from TRBV29-1 and TRBJ2-1, with D possibly being TRBD1 (6 bases). Germline CDR1 and CDR2: SQVTM and ANQGSEA. The CDR3 loop spans 12 amino acids. The V end lost 7 bases, the J end lost 10 bases, and 17 bases lay between the germline ends. The CDR3 sequence is CSAGDTLYEQFF. In nucleotides, the CDR3 is TGCAGCGCCGGGGACACCCTCTACGAGCAGTTCTTC.

This clonotype was observed a single time. An end of the junction does not agree with germline; a read error may underlie this. The chain is built from TRBV30 and TRBJ1-2; D call uncertain. The germline V gene has CDR1 GTSNPN and CDR2 SVGIG (reference sequence). CDR3 length equals 15 residues. This CDR3 reads CVSSLEGLANYGYAF. The CDR3 DNA reads TGTGTCAGCTCGCTCGAAGGCTTAGCTAACTATGGCTACGCCTTC.

The gene calls are TRBV20-1 and TRBJ1-4; no firm D call. This CDR3 spans 13 amino acids. The germline V and J ends were trimmed by 5 bases and 6 bases, with 13 bases remaining between them. CDR1 is DFQATT, CDR2 SNEGSKA, per germline (reference sequence). CDR3 residues: CSARSDPYEKLFF. The CDR3 bases are TGCAGTGCTCGCTCGGACCCTTATGAAAAACTGTTTTTT.

The chain couples TRBV10-3 to TRBJ2-7, with 8 bases lining up with TRBD1. The germline CDR1 and CDR2 sequences are ENHRY and SYGVKD. The CDR3 loop spans 14 amino acids. With V trimmed by 5 bases and J by 2 bases, 5 bases remained unmatched. CDR3 region: CAISMGQDTYEQYF. The CDR3 bases are TGTGCCATCAGTATGGGACAGGATACCTACGAGCAGTACTTC.

This clonotype was counted between two and nine times. The rearrangement joins TRBV27 to TRBJ2-1; no reliable D call. In germline, CDR1 is MNHEY, CDR2 SMNVEV (reference sequence). Between the trimmed V and J ends, which lost 6 bases and 4 bases, there was a span of 16 bases. This CDR3 comprises 15 residues. The CDR3 coding sequence is TGTGCCAGCAGGCGGTGGAGCGTAATTTACAATGAGCAGTTCTTC. This gives the protein CASRRWSVIYNEQFF.

The genes are TRBV7-2 and TRBJ2-7, with D unclear. Germline-derived CDR1 and CDR2 are SGHTA and FQGNSA. Trimming cost V 8 bases and J 2 bases, with 16 bases left between them. CDR3 length equals 14 residues. Here the CDR3 reads CASVPDRGTYEQYF. The CDR3 coding sequence is TGTGCCAGCGTCCCGGACCGAGGCACCTACGAGCAGTACTTC.

This chain joins TRBV29-1 and TRBJ1-4; 7 nucleotides align to TRBD1. CDR1 is SQVTM, CDR2 ANQGSEA, per germline. Losses at the gene ends were 6 bases for V and 3 bases for J; bases not matched to a gene: 7. The CDR3 extends over 14 amino acids. The CDR3 sequence: CSVHDRASNEKLFF. The CDR3 region has the DNA TGCAGCGTCCATGACAGGGCATCTAATGAAAAACTGTTTTTT.

The rearrangement joins TRBV9 to TRBJ2-4; D uncertain. The DNA matches TRBJ2-7 better at its end, which makes the J call doubtful. This CDR3 comprises 13 residues. Germline V gene lookup returns CDR1 SGDLS and CDR2 YYNGEE. The CDR3 is CASGPSIGYEQYF. In nucleotides, the CDR3 is TGTGCCAGCGGGCCCTCGATTGGCTACGAGCAGTACTTC.

This clonotype was seen more than once but under ten times. DNA for the CDR3: TGCAGTGTTCGCCTCCGGACTAGATCCTACAATGAGCAGTTCTTC. Its protein product is CSVRLRTRSYNEQFF. The V and J genes are TRBV20-1 and TRBJ2-1; 7 nucleotides match TRBD2. Per germline, CDR1 DFQATT and CDR2 SNEGSKA (reference sequence). V trimming: 7 bases; J trimming: 1 base; junction bases outside the gene matches: 10. The CDR3 runs 15 residues.

On this clonotype: Its ends do not fully match the called genes, so a read error is possible. This chain links TRBV5-6 with TRBJ1-1; TRBD1 might be the D (6 bases). This CDR3 comprises 14 residues. Germline CDR1 and CDR2: SGHDT and YYEEEE. The CDR3 DNA reads TGTGCCAGCGGCTTACCGACAGGTAGCACTGAAGCTTTCTTT. This encodes CASGLPTGSTEAFF.

This chain joins TRBV12-3 or TRBV12-4 and TRBJ2-3; 8 nucleotides agree with TRBD1. This CDR3 has 13 amino acids. V lost 6 bases, J lost 8 bases, and 7 bases stayed unmatched. DNA of the CDR3: TGTGCCAGCAGGTCATCCCAGGGGGCTACGCAGTATTTT. Its protein product is CASRSSQGATQYF.

The genes are TRBV20-1 and TRBJ2-5; TRBD2 aligns across 9 bases. The ends lost 3 bases at V and 0 bases at J; junction bases unmatched: 2. Germline V gene lookup returns CDR1 DFQATT and CDR2 SNEGSKA (reference sequence). This CDR3 region has 14 residues. In DNA, the CDR3 is TGCAGTGCTAGCGCGGGAGGGTACCAAGAGACCCAGTACTTC. Translating it yields CSASAGGYQETQYF.

The V and J genes are TRBV28 and TRBJ1-6; a possible D gene is TRBD1 (5 bases). The germline V gene has CDR1 MDHEN and CDR2 SYDVKM. V gave up 1 base and J gave up 11 bases, with 15 bases separating them. The CDR3 sequence is 15 residues long. CDR3 in DNA: TGTGCCAGCAGTTTATCGCTCGCAGGGACGGCACCCCTCCACTTT. The encoded protein is CASSLSLAGTAPLHF.

CDR3 in amino acids: CSVVPGPNYGYTF. Written as DNA, the CDR3 is TGCAGCGTCGTGCCAGGGCCTAACTATGGCTACACCTTC. The chain has TRBV29-1 and TRBJ1-2; D is possibly TRBD1 (5 bases). V dropped 6 bases and J dropped 0 bases, with 11 bases sitting between them. This CDR3 comprises 13 residues. Germline V lookup: CDR1 SQVTM, CDR2 ANQGSEA. Based on the CDR3 plus reference TRBV29-1 and TRBJ1-2, the full variable domain is SAVISQKPSRDICQRGTSLTIQCQVDSQVTMMFWYRQQPGQSLTLIATANQGSEATYESGFVIDKFPISRPNLTFSTLTVSNMSPEDSSIYLCSVVPGPNYGYTFGSGTRLTVV.

This clonotype was found once. CDR3: CASKARQGAVYEQYF. The DNA of the CDR3 is TGTGCCAGCAAGGCAAGACAGGGGGCCGTCTACGAGCAGTACTTC. This sequence joins TRBV6-6 and TRBJ2-7, with 10 bases matching TRBD1. CDR1 is MNHNY, CDR2 SVGAGI, per germline (reference sequence). CDR3 size: 15 residues. After removal of 7 bases from V and 3 bases from J, the junction contained 9 bases not matched to a gene.

This clonotype was picked up a small number of times. At one boundary the junction diverges from the germline segment, which might be a read error. This chain connects TRBV4-3 to TRBJ2-7; 9 bases line up with TRBD2. This CDR3 contains 16 residues. Looked up from germline, CDR1 is LGHNA and CDR2 is YSLEER. This chain's CDR3 is CASGQDEGSGSYEQYF. The CDR3 DNA follows: TGCGCCAGCGGCCAAGATGAGGGTAGCGGGAGTTACGAGCAGTACTTC.